This TCR beta chain is drawn from a study of technical replicates of blood from several donors. The repertoire was sequenced with immunoSEQ multiplex PCR; TCRdb's copy has only in-frame clones and lacks some. In the table there are 65,000 to 80,000 clones, 95% of which are singletons. CDR1 SGHRS and CDR2 YFSETQ come from the germline V gene. Trimming shortened V by 1 base and J by 1 base, and 17 bases separated the two germline ends. The CDR3 contains 18 residues. This chain links TRBV5-1 with TRBJ2-2; possibly TRBD2 for D (6 bases). This sequence originates from a human donor in good health. Material for sequencing was T cells isolated from PBMCs. CDR3 residues: CASSLSDFFGRNTGELFF. In nucleotides, the CDR3 is TGCGCCAGCAGCTTGTCCGATTTCTTCGGGAGGAACACCGGGGAGCTGTTTTTT.